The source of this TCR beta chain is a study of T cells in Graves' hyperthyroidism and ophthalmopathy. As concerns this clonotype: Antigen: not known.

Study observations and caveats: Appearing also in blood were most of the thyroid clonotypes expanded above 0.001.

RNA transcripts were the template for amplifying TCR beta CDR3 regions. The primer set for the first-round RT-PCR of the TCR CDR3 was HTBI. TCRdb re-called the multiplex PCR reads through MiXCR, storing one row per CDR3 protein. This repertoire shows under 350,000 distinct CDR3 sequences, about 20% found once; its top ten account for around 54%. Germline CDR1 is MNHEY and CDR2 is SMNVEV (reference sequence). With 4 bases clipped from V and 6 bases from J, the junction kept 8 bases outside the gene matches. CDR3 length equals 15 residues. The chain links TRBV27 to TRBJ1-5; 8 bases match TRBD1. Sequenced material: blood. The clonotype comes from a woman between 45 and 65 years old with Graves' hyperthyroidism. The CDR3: CASSSSGGGIQPQHF. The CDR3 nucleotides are TGTGCCAGCAGTTCCTCAGGGGGCGGAATTCAGCCCCAGCATTTT.